Presented here are 30 T cell receptor beta chains from one specimen sequenced in a study of OX40 agonist ivuxolimab in advanced cancers. Profiling relied on immunoSEQ multiplex PCR, and the TCRdb table lists in-frame clones only, not all of them. The profile shows some 64,000 clones, 80% to 90% of them singletons. The sequenced sample was CD4+ or CD8+ T cells sorted from blood, obtained in a trial of the OX40 agonist ivuxolimab. Receptors were obtained from an adult with an advanced solid tumor such as melanoma, head and neck, liver or kidney cancer.

This clone was counted only a few times. The chain couples TRBV19 to TRBJ2-1, with 14 bases aligning to TRBD2. V lost 3 bases, J lost 2 bases, and 9 bases stayed unmatched. The CDR3 totals 19 residues. Germline V gene sequence: CDR1 LNHDA, CDR2 SQIVND (reference sequence). The CDR3 protein is CASSIYGTSGRGAYNEQFF. The CDR3 region has the DNA TGTGCCAGTAGTATTTATGGGACTAGCGGGAGAGGGGCCTACAATGAGCAGTTCTTC.

The chain couples TRBV5-1 to TRBJ2-3; D call uncertain. V dropped 0 bases and J dropped 5 bases, with 10 bases sitting between them. The CDR3 covers 14 residues. Germline V gene sequence: CDR1 SGHRS, CDR2 YFSETQ. CDR3 sequence reads: CASSLGGGQDTQYF. Here the CDR3 DNA reads TGCGCCAGCAGCTTGGGAGGCGGTCAAGATACGCAGTATTTT.

This clone was recorded a few times. CDR3 region: CASSLPGLAGVAQFF. In DNA, the CDR3 is TGTGCCAGCAGTTTACCGGGACTAGCGGGAGTTGCGCAGTTCTTC. The V and J genes are TRBV27 and TRBJ2-1; the match to TRBD2 covers 14 bases. The CDR3 has 15 residues. Germline CDR1 and CDR2: MNHEY and SMNVEV (reference sequence). Losses at the gene ends were 2 bases for V and 12 bases for J; bases not matched to a gene: 6.

The rearrangement links TRBV19 to TRBJ2-3; the match to TRBD2 covers 8 bases. This CDR3 is built from 13 residues. Unmatched junction bases numbered 1, after V lost 4 bases and J lost 4 bases. CDR1 and CDR2 from the germline V gene are LNHDA and SQIVND (reference sequence). Here the CDR3 reads CASSRGLADTQYF. The DNA for the CDR3 is TGTGCCAGTAGTAGGGGACTAGCAGATACGCAGTATTTT.

The V gene is TRBV15, the J gene TRBJ1-5; no clear D. Germline lookup yields CDR1 LNHNV and CDR2 YYDKDF (reference sequence). The CDR3 consists of 15 residues. The V and J ends lost 0 bases and 8 bases respectively, with 14 bases between them. The CDR3: CATSRDPRALEPQHF. The CDR3 DNA sequence: TGTGCCACCAGCAGAGATCCTAGGGCTTTGGAGCCCCAGCATTTT.

This clone was found a few times. The CDR3 coding sequence is TGTGCCAGCAGTGTTGAGGGGACGAGCAATCAGCCCCAGCATTTT. This codes for CASSVEGTSNQPQHF. This chain uses TRBV2 with TRBJ1-5; D may be TRBD1 (5 bases). The germline V gene encodes CDR1 SNHLY and CDR2 FYNNEI. The CDR3 contains 15 residues. The ends were cut back, 4 bases at V and 1 base at J, with 11 bases in the middle.

This sequence joins TRBV11-2 and TRBJ1-1; 7 nucleotides agree with TRBD1. CDR3 length: 14 residues. Germline V CDR1 and CDR2: SGHAT, FQNNGV. J was trimmed by 0 bases and V by 4 bases; bases with no gene match: 2. DNA for the CDR3: TGTGCCAGCAGCTCGACAGGGATGAACACTGAAGCTTTCTTT. This translates into CASSSTGMNTEAFF. Full variable domain (remainder filled in from reference TRBV11-2 and TRBJ1-1): EAGVAQSPRYKIIEKRQSVAFWCNPISGHATLYWYQQILGQGPKLLIQFQNNGVVDDSQLPKDRFSAERLKGVDSTLKIQPAKLEDSAVYLCASSSTGMNTEAFFGQGTRLTVV.

V is TRBV29-1 and J is TRBJ2-1; TRBD2 matches at 7 bases. The CDR3 covers 15 residues. J lost 2 bases, V lost 4 bases, and 8 bases had no gene match. Germline CDR1 reads SQVTM; CDR2 reads ANQGSEA. The CDR3 loop reads CSVVGGSGTYNEQFF. The CDR3 DNA reads TGCAGCGTTGTAGGAGGGAGCGGGACCTACAATGAGCAGTTCTTC.

The V and J genes are TRBV28 and TRBJ2-3; D call uncertain. The ends were cut back, 6 bases at V and 4 bases at J, with 8 bases in the middle. CDR3 length: 12 amino acids. The germline V gene encodes CDR1 MDHEN and CDR2 SYDVKM. This CDR3 reads CASSTYPDTQYF. CDR3 DNA: TGTGCCAGCAGCACCTACCCAGATACGCAGTATTTT.

The rearrangement links TRBV6-1 to TRBJ2-2; D might be TRBD2 (5 bases). The CDR3 has 14 residues. Germline CDR1 reads MNHNS; CDR2 reads SASEGT. V dropped 5 bases and J dropped 7 bases, with 14 bases sitting between them. The CDR3: CASSRLHFGGELFF. For the CDR3, the DNA is TGTGCCAGCAGTCGACTACATTTCGGCGGGGAGCTGTTTTTT.

This clone has just one count. This chain links TRBV7-2 with TRBJ1-2; no definite D call. The CDR3 has 13 amino acids. Trimming removed 2 bases from V and 3 bases from J, with 7 bases in between. The germline V gene encodes CDR1 SGHTA and CDR2 FQGNSA. The CDR3 coding sequence is TGTGCCAGCAGCTTATCGACCGACTATGGCTACACCTTC. Translating it yields CASSLSTDYGYTF.

This chain joins TRBV4-1 and TRBJ2-7; TRBD2 might be the D (8 bases). The CDR3 is 17 residues long. V gave up 1 base and J gave up 4 bases, with 20 bases separating them. Germline values: CDR1 MGHRA, CDR2 YSYEKL. The CDR3 DNA reads TGCGCCAGCAGCCAAGTGGGGACAGCGGGAGATATTTACGAGCAGTACTTC. It translates to CASSQVGTAGDIYEQYF.

V usage is TRBV14 and J usage is TRBJ2-5; D remains unclear. The V gene lost 4 bases and the J gene lost 1 base, with 13 bases spanning the gap. In germline, CDR1 is SGHDN, CDR2 FVKESK. This CDR3 has 15 amino acids. The CDR3 loop is CASSPLVRAQETQYF. The CDR3 nucleotides read TGTGCCAGCAGCCCCCTTGTTAGGGCCCAAGAGACCCAGTACTTC.

This clone was observed a single time. The chain uses TRBV5-1 and TRBJ1-5; D is unresolved. CDR3 size: 13 residues. Germline V gives CDR1 SGHRS, CDR2 YFSETQ. V lost 0 bases and J lost 3, with 4 bases in between. CDR3 sequence: CASSLELNQPQHF. As DNA, the CDR3 is TGCGCCAGCAGCTTGGAGCTCAATCAGCCCCAGCATTTT. Full variable domain (missing parts from reference TRBV5-1 and TRBJ1-5): KAGVTQTPRYLIKTRGQQVTLSCSPISGHRSVSWYQQTPGQGLQFLFEYFSETQRNKGNFPGRFSGRQFSNSRSEMNVSTLELGDSALYLCASSLELNQPQHFGDGTRLSIL.

The chain links TRBV4-3 to TRBJ2-1, with D unresolved. CDR3 length equals 13 residues. The V end was cut by 0 bases, the J end by 8 bases, with 8 bases between. Germline loops: CDR1 LGHNA, CDR2 YSLEER. In nucleotides, the CDR3 is TGCGCCAGCAGCCAAGATCGGAGCCATGAGCAGTTCTTC. Encoded protein: CASSQDRSHEQFF.

V usage is TRBV28 and J usage is TRBJ2-3; possibly TRBD1 or TRBD2 for D (6 bases each). The germline CDR1 and CDR2 sequences are MDHEN and SYDVKM. CDR3 length: 14 residues. Trimming took 5 bases from V and 1 from J, leaving 10 bases between them. The CDR3 DNA follows: TGTGCCAGCAGTAGGGGGGATCGCACAGATACGCAGTATTTT. Its translation: CASSRGDRTDTQYF.

This chain uses TRBV25-1 with TRBJ1-5, with TRBD1 as a possible D gene (6 bases). This CDR3 is 14 amino acids long. Per the germline V gene, CDR1 is MGHDK and CDR2 is SYGVNS. V was pared by 3 bases and J by 1 base, with 7 bases between. In DNA form, the CDR3 reads TGTGCCAGCAGTGACAGGGGCAGCAATCAGCCCCAGCATTTT. Protein sequence: CASSDRGSNQPQHF.

This clone was picked up one time. The gene calls are TRBV29-1 and TRBJ2-1; TRBD2 matches 13 bases. V trimming: 6 bases; J trimming: 5 bases; junction bases outside the gene matches: 7. Germline V lookup: CDR1 SQVTM, CDR2 ANQGSEA. This CDR3 is built from 15 residues. CDR3 DNA: TGCAGCGTCGCCGGGACTAGCGGGGATAACAATGAGCAGTTCTTC. Amino acids: CSVAGTSGDNNEQFF.

The chain links TRBV2 to TRBJ2-1; D not certain. CDR1 is SNHLY and CDR2 is FYNNEI in the germline V gene. The CDR3 length is 15 residues. Between the trimmed V and J ends, which lost 4 bases and 7 bases, there was a span of 17 bases. In DNA, the CDR3 is TGTGCCAGCAGTGTTGGCGGTCCGGTGCGAAATGAGCAGTTCTTC. This sequence encodes CASSVGGPVRNEQFF. The whole variable domain, remainder taken from reference TRBV2 and TRBJ2-1, is EPEVTQTPSHQVTQMGQEVILRCVPISNHLYFYWYRQILGQKVEFLVSFYNNEISEKSEIFDDQFSVERPDGSNFTLKIRSTKLEDSAMYFCASSVGGPVRNEQFFGPGTRLTVL.

In nucleotides, the CDR3 is TGTGCCAGCAGCCCTCGGTGGGGTTCAGCCGGGGAGCTGTTTTTT. Protein: CASSPRWGSAGELFF. The V and J genes are TRBV7-9 and TRBJ2-2, with D unclear. Trimming removed 5 bases from V and 6 bases from J, with 16 bases in between. This CDR3 comprises 15 residues. Germline CDR1 and CDR2: SEHNR and FQNEAQ (reference sequence).

The rearrangement links TRBV28 to TRBJ1-5; D not resolved. The V gene's germline CDR1 is MDHEN and CDR2 SYDVKM. Trimming pared 2 bases from V and 7 bases from J, leaving 12 bases between. The CDR3 has 14 residues. The CDR3 sequence is CASSLPGLVQPQHF. CDR3 DNA sequence: TGTGCCAGCAGTTTACCCGGGTTGGTGCAGCCCCAGCATTTT. Combining the CDR3 with reference TRBV28 and TRBJ1-5 gives the whole variable domain DVKVTQSSRYLVKRTGEKVFLECVQDMDHENMFWYRQDPGLGLRLIYFSYDVKMKEKGDIPEGYSVSREKKERFSLILESASTNQTSMYLCASSLPGLVQPQHFGDGTRLSIL.

The rearrangement joins TRBV5-4 to TRBJ2-4; 7 bases are shared with TRBD2. V shed 4 bases, J shed 6 bases, and the junction held 10 bases outside the gene matches. The CDR3 length is 15 residues. Per the germline V gene, CDR1 is SGHNT and CDR2 is YYREEE (reference sequence). The CDR3: CASSLWEGGGNIQYF. In DNA form, the CDR3 reads TGTGCCAGCAGCCTTTGGGAAGGCGGGGGAAACATTCAGTACTTC.

The chain joins TRBV10-3 to TRBJ1-4; a weak D match, TRBD1 (5 bases). V was cut by 2 bases and J by 8 bases, with 9 bases left in between. The CDR3 loop spans 13 amino acids. Germline CDR1 ENHRY, CDR2 SYGVKD. CDR3 coding DNA: TGTGCCATCAGTGAGCAGGGCGCGGAAAAACTGTTTTTT. The encoded protein is CAISEQGAEKLFF.

The chain combines TRBV4-1 with TRBJ2-3; 13 bases fit TRBD2. CDR1 and CDR2 from the germline V gene are MGHRA and YSYEKL. Trimming took 5 bases from V and 5 from J; bases not matched to a gene: 1. The CDR3 has 14 amino acids. For the CDR3, the DNA is TGCGCCAGCAGCGGACTAGCGGGAGTAGATACGCAGTATTTT. Translating gives CASSGLAGVDTQYF.

CDR3 amino acids: CASTGSTGVLNTGELFF. The CDR3 DNA reads as TGTGCCAGCACCGGATCGACAGGGGTCTTGAACACCGGGGAGCTGTTTTTT. The chain is built from TRBV28 and TRBJ2-2, with TRBD1 matching over 8 bases. Germline-derived CDR1 and CDR2 are MDHEN and SYDVKM. The CDR3 consists of 17 residues. Trimming removed 7 bases from V and 1 base from J; junction bases left unmatched: 11.

V and J are TRBV5-1 and TRBJ2-7, with 7 nucleotides matching TRBD2. Germline CDR1 reads SGHRS; CDR2 reads YFSETQ. The CDR3 runs to 14 residues. V lost 4 bases and J lost 0; bases outside the gene matches: 4. This CDR3 reads CASSPSGGSYEQYF. The CDR3 DNA follows: TGCGCCAGCAGCCCTAGCGGTGGCTCCTACGAGCAGTACTTC.

The V and J genes are TRBV4-2 and TRBJ1-1; D might be TRBD1 (5 bases). CDR3 length: 16 amino acids. Germline loops: CDR1 LGHNA, CDR2 YNFKEQ. The germline V and J ends were trimmed by 0 bases and 3 bases, with 14 bases remaining between them. The CDR3 loop reads CASSQDLGREDTEAFF. CDR3 nucleotides: TGTGCCAGCAGCCAAGATCTAGGCAGGGAGGACACTGAAGCTTTCTTT.

Written as DNA, the CDR3 is TGTGCCAGTAGTATAGGGACTAGCGGGAGGGCAAGTGAGCAGTTCTTC. This sequence encodes CASSIGTSGRASEQFF. This chain uses TRBV19 with TRBJ2-1; 15 bases match TRBD2. CDR1 and CDR2 (germline): LNHDA, SQIVND (reference sequence). The CDR3 is 16 residues long. Trimming removed 1 base from V and 9 bases from J; junction bases left unmatched: 4.

Within the sample, this clone is medium-sized (0.01 to 0.1%). J is TRBJ2-5 and V is TRBV6-5; 7 positions agree with TRBD2. This CDR3 is 14 amino acids long. Germline values: CDR1 MNHEY, CDR2 SVGAGI. V lost 4 bases to trimming and J lost 5 bases; unmatched junction nucleotides: 7. CDR3 residues: CASSLEGGPETQYF. CDR3 in DNA: TGTGCCAGCAGTTTGGAGGGAGGGCCGGAGACCCAGTACTTC.

The chain uses TRBV9 and TRBJ1-3, with 7 positions matching TRBD1. Trimming at V came to 2 bases and at J to 2 bases, leaving 4 bases not matched to a gene. The CDR3 spans 15 residues. Germline V CDR1 and CDR2: SGDLS, YYNGEE. The DNA of the CDR3 is TGTGCCAGCAGCGTCTCCGGACAGGCTGGAAACACCATATATTTT. Translating gives CASSVSGQAGNTIYF.